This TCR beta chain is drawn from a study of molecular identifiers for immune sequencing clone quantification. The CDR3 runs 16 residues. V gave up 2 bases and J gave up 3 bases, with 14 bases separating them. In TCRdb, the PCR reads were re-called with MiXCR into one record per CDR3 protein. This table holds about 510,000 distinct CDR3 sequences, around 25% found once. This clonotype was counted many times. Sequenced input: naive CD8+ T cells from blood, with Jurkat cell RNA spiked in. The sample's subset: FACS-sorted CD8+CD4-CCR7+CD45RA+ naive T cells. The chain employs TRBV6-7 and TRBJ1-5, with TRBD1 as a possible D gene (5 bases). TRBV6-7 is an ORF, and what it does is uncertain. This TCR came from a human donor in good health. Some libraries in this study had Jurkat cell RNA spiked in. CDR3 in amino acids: CASSYPQGQNNQPQHF. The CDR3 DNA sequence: TGTGCCAGCAGTTACCCCCAGGGTCAGAACAATCAGCCCCAGCATTTT.